This TCR beta chain was sequenced during a study of T-cell memory formation after mild COVID-19 (dated by TCRdb to about 2021). Regarding the complete study: Most TCR sequence clusters were specific to one of the two donors. In a couple of donors, T-cell clones that expanded and contracted after mild COVID-19 were tracked by sequencing TCRalpha and TCRbeta repertoires over time. The cohort comprised two young, previously healthy adult volunteers, one female and one male.

Sequencing used an Illumina NovaSeq 6000. cDNA libraries for TCRalpha and TCRbeta were prepared by 5'RACE using constant-segment primers, with sample barcodes and unique molecular identifiers added. RNA was extracted from every sample with Trizol reagent. Library amplification was performed in two PCR steps, and a second sample barcode and Illumina TruSeq adapters were introduced in the second step. The libraries were sequenced on an Illumina NovaSeq using 2 x 150 bp paired-end reads. The study's processing was this. Reads were demultiplexed and collapsed into UMI-guided consensus sequences with migec v1.2.7. With mixcr v2.1.11, UMI consensuses were aligned to TRA and TRB V and J templates and assembled into clonotypes. A clonotype was counted as expanded or contracted only if both edgeR and NoisET called the change significant, with noise models trained on biological replicates. For edgeR calls, the thresholds were a false discovery rate-adjusted p below 0.01 and a log2 fold-change of 1. As an exploratory analysis of dynamics, max-normalized trajectories of the 1000 most abundant clonotypes were examined with PCA combined with hierarchical clustering. The CD4 or CD8 phenotype of responding clones was assigned using the separately sequenced CD4+ and CD8+ repertoires. The public reads were run again by TCRdb, first through fastp at Q25 and then through MiXCR, and only productive beta chains were kept. Duplicate CDR3 protein sequences are folded into a single record with the most common DNA and genes. These V and J calls are TCRdb output, not the study's own analysis. This sample holds under 600,000 distinct CDR3 sequences; about 22% were observed only once. About 8.7% of the sample is taken by the ten largest.

Study-wide findings and limitations: SARS-CoV-2 specificity was not confirmed for the second-wave clones peaking on day 37. Contracting CD4+ clones appeared mostly in the CM and EM memory subsets, whereas CD8+ clones were enriched in EMRA. The detection of some responding clones in pre-infection memory suggests that pre-existing cross-reactive memory T cells joined the SARS-CoV-2 response. Only two mild cases were covered by the study, and larger cohorts that include severe cases with pre-infection samples were considered necessary. Balanced CD4/CD8 phenotypes were observed for clones contracting from day 15 to 85, whereas a bias towards CD4+ was observed for a second wave of clones expanding from day 15 to 37.

Comments on this clonotype: This receptor's antigen is unknown. Base qualities are not provided; no much larger clone lies one nucleotide away.

Ficoll-Paque density gradient centrifugation was used to isolate PBMCs. The CDR3 covers 15 residues, taking in both the cysteine and the phenylalanine. CDR3 DNA is the only sequence kept; it has 45 bases, read in frame from the first base. The junction carries 13 bases between V and J, which are trimmed by 0 bases and 3 bases respectively. The germline V gene supplies CDR1 SGHRS and CDR2 YFSETQ. This chain joins TRBV5-1 to TRBJ2-7, and perhaps TRBD2 as D gene, on 6 matching bases. The TCR comes from an adult woman who had mild COVID-19 (a few samples of this study predate the infection). The sample titles of this study are shuffled in the database, so cell type and time point are left out; the donor was told from shared clones. Sequencing input: PBMCs or a T cell subset sorted from them (not recorded which). The base sequence is TGCGCCAGCAGCTTGGCCGGAGGGACCAACTACGAGCAGTACTTC. Translated, this gives CASSLAGGTNYEQYF.